The clone carrying this TCR beta chain was detected only once. Antigen: not known. This sample is part of a study of T cells in narcolepsy. Study results and limitations: HCRT-specific and TRIB2-specific autoreactive clonotypes appeared among same-patient CSF and blood CD4+ clonotypes.

This table comes from immunoSEQ multiplex PCR, and its TCRdb copy is limited to in-frame clones, with some not included. The repertoire holds tens of thousands of clones, with 85% as singletons. The CDR3 consists of 13 residues. CDR1 is GTSNPN, CDR2 SVGIG, per germline (reference sequence). V was pared by 3 bases and J by 2 bases, with 7 bases between. The rearrangement links TRBV30 to TRBJ2-2; D gene uncertain. This clonotype was sampled from a human donor in good health. Sequencing was done on a sample of memory (CD45RA-) CD4+ T cells from blood. CDR3 nucleotide sequence: TGTGCCTGGAGCTGGGCCAACACCGGGGAGCTGTTTTTT. Translation gives CAWSWANTGELFF. The full variable domain, its missing parts supplied by reference TRBV30 and TRBJ2-2, is SQTIHQWPATLVQPVGSPLSLECTVEGTSNPNLYWYRQAAGRGLQLLFYSVGIGQISSEVPQNLSASRPQDRQFILSSKKLLLSDSGFYLCAWSWANTGELFFGEGSRLTVL.